These 23 T cell receptor beta chains were sequenced from one sample in a study of CD8 T cells in ankylosing spondylitis. Study-level findings and limits: It appeared that ankylosing spondylitis blood was characterized by a TCR beta motif of roughly 8 highly homologous variants.

TCRdb passed the 5' RACE reads through MiXCR, listing each CDR3 protein once. The sample shows about 750,000 distinct CDR3 sequences, 15% to 20% of them seen only once. No antigen is known for these receptors. Material for sequencing was blood, either unsorted or a sorted T cell fraction (not recorded which). The origin of the receptors is a male donor with ankylosing spondylitis.

Only a few counts were recorded for this clonotype. This sequence joins TRBV27 and TRBJ2-7; D is possibly TRBD2 (7 bases). V was pared by 5 bases and J by 4 bases, with 12 bases between. From germline, CDR1 is MNHEY and CDR2 SMNVEV (reference sequence). The CDR3 runs 13 residues. This chain's CDR3 is CASSPEGGYEQYF. The CDR3 region has the DNA TGTGCCAGCAGTCCCGAGGGGGGGTACGAGCAGTACTTC.

This clonotype has more than one count but fewer than ten. This chain uses TRBV20-1 with TRBJ1-2, with D perhaps TRBD1 (5 bases). Per germline, CDR1 DFQATT and CDR2 SNEGSKA (reference sequence). CDR3 length: 15 amino acids. V lost 0 bases and J 5 bases, leaving 16 bases between the germline ends. The CDR3 nucleotides read TGCAGTGCTAGAGACCGGGGACGGAATCTTTATGGCTACACCTTC. This sequence encodes CSARDRGRNLYGYTF.

The rearrangement uses TRBV7-8 and TRBJ1-1; 10 bases align to TRBD1. The J segment lost 3 bases and the V segment lost 7 bases, leaving 11 bases of the junction unmatched. The CDR3 has 16 amino acids. Germline CDR1 SGHVS, CDR2 FQNEAQ. CDR3: CASKTGTGAQDTEAFF. In DNA, the CDR3 is TGTGCCAGCAAAACCGGGACAGGGGCGCAGGACACTGAAGCTTTCTTT.

The chain couples TRBV9 to TRBJ2-5; D perhaps matches TRBD1 (7 bases). The ends were cut back, 1 base at V and 5 bases at J, with 18 bases in the middle. The CDR3 totals 16 residues. CDR1 is SGDLS, CDR2 YYNGEE, per germline. In nucleotides, the CDR3 is TGTGCCAGCAGCGTACCGCGACAGGGACGGGGGGAGACCCAGTACTTC. Translating it yields CASSVPRQGRGETQYF.

This clonotype was seen a few times. The chain employs TRBV20-1 and TRBJ2-3; D may be TRBD2 (6 bases). Trimming removed 2 bases from V and 3 bases from J, with 21 bases in between. CDR1 DFQATT and CDR2 SNEGSKA come from the germline V gene (reference sequence). There are 17 residues in the CDR3. In DNA form, the CDR3 reads TGCAGTGCTAGACCATCTTTTAGCGGCTATGAGACAGATACGCAGTATTTT. Translation gives CSARPSFSGYETDTQYF.

This clonotype was observed a few times. V is TRBV5-6 and J is TRBJ2-3, with 10 bases aligning to TRBD1. Germline CDR1 and CDR2: SGHDT and YYEEEE. CDR3 length: 17 amino acids. V was pared by 4 bases and J by 2 bases, with 10 bases of the junction left unmatched. In DNA form, the CDR3 reads TGTGCCAGCAGCCAACCGGGACAGGGGTTCTCCACAGATACGCAGTATTTT. It specifies CASSQPGQGFSTDTQYF.

This clonotype has a handful of counts. This chain connects TRBV12-3 or TRBV12-4 to TRBJ2-1; D is unresolved. With 6 bases removed from V and 6 bases from J, the gap between germline ends came to 9 bases. The CDR3 has 12 amino acids. The CDR3 sequence: CASRPETNEQFF. The CDR3 nucleotides are TGTGCCAGCAGGCCGGAGACCAATGAGCAGTTCTTC.

The chain joins TRBV4-1 to TRBJ2-5; 9 bases agree with TRBD2. Trimming removed 0 bases from V and 5 bases from J; junction bases left unmatched: 7. Germline CDR1 is MGHRA and CDR2 is YSYEKL. CDR3 size: 16 residues. This chain's CDR3 is CASSQDRGREGETQYF. The CDR3 DNA reads as TGCGCCAGCAGCCAAGATAGGGGGCGGGAGGGGGAGACCCAGTACTTC.

The chain uses TRBV12-3 or TRBV12-4 and TRBJ1-3; the D is unclear. This CDR3 spans 14 amino acids. Between the trimmed V and J ends, which lost 5 bases and 4 bases, there was a span of 12 bases. As DNA, the CDR3 is TGTGCCAGCAGTCGGACGGAGGGAGGAAACACCATATATTTT. Protein sequence: CASSRTEGGNTIYF.

This clonotype has a count of ten or more. The CDR3 DNA reads as TGCGCCAGCAGTGATCCGGGGCGCACAGATACGCAGTATTTT. Encoded protein: CASSDPGRTDTQYF. V usage is TRBV10-1 and J usage is TRBJ2-3; perhaps D is TRBD1 or TRBD2 (5 bases each). This CDR3 is built from 14 residues. V was pared by 3 bases and J by 1 base, with 8 bases between. Germline-derived CDR1 and CDR2 are WNHNN and SYGVQD (reference sequence).

The chain has TRBV5-1 and TRBJ2-3; D assignment may be TRBD1 or TRBD2 (5 bases each). V dropped 4 bases and J dropped 0 bases, with 15 bases sitting between them. Germline assignment: CDR1 SGHRS and CDR2 YFSETQ. The CDR3 extends over 16 amino acids. In DNA form, the CDR3 reads TGCGCCAGCAGCCCGCCGGGGACCCCTAGCACAGATACGCAGTATTTT. It is translated as CASSPPGTPSTDTQYF.

The rearrangement joins TRBV2 to TRBJ1-3; possible D gene TRBD1, 5 bases. Germline loops: CDR1 SNHLY, CDR2 FYNNEI. CDR3 length equals 14 residues. Trimming took 6 bases from V and 2 from J, leaving 11 bases between them. CDR3 coding DNA: TGTGCCAGCAGGGGGACCAGTACTGGAAACACCATATATTTT. The encoded protein is CASRGTSTGNTIYF.

The chain couples TRBV6-1 to TRBJ2-1; no reliable D call. The CDR3 length is 9 residues. Trimming shortened V by 6 bases and J by 10 bases, and 4 bases separated the two germline ends. The germline V gene has CDR1 MNHNS and CDR2 SASEGT. CDR3 amino acids: CASRSEQFF. For the CDR3, the DNA is TGTGCCAGCAGAAGCGAGCAGTTCTTC.

This chain joins TRBV5-1 and TRBJ2-7; D unresolved. Trimming pared 3 bases from V and 2 bases from J, leaving 12 bases between. CDR1 is SGHRS, CDR2 YFSETQ, per germline. CDR3 length: 14 residues. CDR3 sequence reads: CASSSMSPTYEQYF. In DNA, the CDR3 is TGCGCCAGCAGCTCCATGTCACCTACCTACGAGCAGTACTTC.

In its sample, this clonotype was seen many times. The chain combines TRBV28 with TRBJ2-7, with 7 bases that match TRBD2. Germline CDR1 and CDR2: MDHEN and SYDVKM. CDR3 size: 15 residues. V was clipped by 7 bases and J by 0 bases; unmatched bases: 9. The CDR3 nucleotides are TGTGCCAGCAACCAAAGGGGACTAAGCTCCTACGAGCAGTACTTC. Protein product: CASNQRGLSSYEQYF. Using reference TRBV28 and TRBJ2-7 for the parts outside the CDR3, the full variable domain is DVKVTQSSRYLVKRTGEKVFLECVQDMDHENMFWYRQDPGLGLRLIYFSYDVKMKEKGDIPEGYSVSREKKERFSLILESASTNQTSMYLCASNQRGLSSYEQYFGPGTRLTVT.

This clonotype was counted between two and nine times. The rearrangement joins TRBV30 to TRBJ2-1; 7 nucleotides line up with TRBD1. Germline V lookup: CDR1 GTSNPN, CDR2 SVGIG (reference sequence). The trim removed 5 bases at V and 6 bases at J, leaving 7 bases unmatched. This CDR3 region has 13 residues. As DNA, the CDR3 is TGTGCCTGGGACAGGGCCGGAATCAATGAGCAGTTCTTC. It encodes CAWDRAGINEQFF.

V and J are TRBV29-1 and TRBJ1-1; no firm D call. The germline V gene encodes CDR1 SQVTM and CDR2 ANQGSEA. V was shortened by 7 bases and J by 7 bases, with 10 bases between the two germline ends. The CDR3 contains 10 residues. The CDR3 DNA reads TGCAGCGGGGTGGGCGATGAAGCTTTCTTT. It yields the protein CSGVGDEAFF.

The J gene is TRBJ2-2, the V gene TRBV6-5, with D perhaps TRBD2 (5 bases). V lost 5 bases to trimming and J lost 7 bases, with 8 bases between them. The germline gives CDR1 MNHEY, CDR2 SVGAGI. The CDR3 covers 12 residues. The CDR3 reads CASSGRGGELFF. The CDR3 DNA sequence: TGTGCCAGCAGTGGACGGGGCGGGGAGCTGTTTTTT.

This clonotype was seen a handful of times. This chain joins TRBV4-2 and TRBJ2-1; D unresolved. V dropped 0 bases and J dropped 8 bases, with 14 bases sitting between them. The CDR3 sequence is 15 residues long. The germline V gene encodes CDR1 LGHNA and CDR2 YNFKEQ. The CDR3 DNA reads as TGTGCCAGCAGCCAAGAAAAGGGCAGTCGGGATGAGCAGTTCTTC. It translates to CASSQEKGSRDEQFF.

This clonotype was detected ten times or more. The chain combines TRBV4-1 with TRBJ2-1, with D possibly being TRBD1 (5 bases). V dropped 3 bases and J dropped 1 base, with 10 bases sitting between them. CDR1 and CDR2 from the germline V gene are MGHRA and YSYEKL. The CDR3 consists of 15 residues. The CDR3 is CASSQVRTSYNEQFF. In DNA form, the CDR3 reads TGCGCCAGCAGCCAGGTCCGGACATCCTACAATGAGCAGTTCTTC.

This clonotype was recorded a few times. The genes are TRBV20-1 and TRBJ1-1, with unresolved D. Germline CDR1 DFQATT, CDR2 SNEGSKA (reference sequence). The CDR3 is 11 amino acids. The V end was cut by 7 bases, the J end by 1 base, with 7 bases between. CDR3 nucleotides: TGCAGTGTCCCGGGGAACACTGAAGCTTTCTTT. Protein sequence: CSVPGNTEAFF.

This clonotype has only a few counts. The chain links TRBV18 to TRBJ1-2; D may be TRBD1 (5 bases). Germline lookup yields CDR1 KGHSH and CDR2 LQKENI. This CDR3 spans 13 amino acids. The germline V and J ends were trimmed by 3 bases and 11 bases, with 16 bases remaining between them. CDR3 loop: CASSPRPEGPYTF. Here the CDR3 DNA reads TGTGCCAGCTCACCCCGCCCGGAGGGACCTTACACCTTC.

The chain recombines TRBV4-1 with TRBJ2-7; D might be TRBD2 (5 bases). This CDR3 region has 15 residues. CDR1 is MGHRA and CDR2 is YSYEKL in the germline V gene. The V and J ends lost 4 bases and 0 bases respectively, with 13 bases between them. CDR3 region: CASSPRGRNSYEQYF. CDR3 in DNA: TGCGCCAGCAGCCCTCGAGGGCGGAACTCCTACGAGCAGTACTTC.